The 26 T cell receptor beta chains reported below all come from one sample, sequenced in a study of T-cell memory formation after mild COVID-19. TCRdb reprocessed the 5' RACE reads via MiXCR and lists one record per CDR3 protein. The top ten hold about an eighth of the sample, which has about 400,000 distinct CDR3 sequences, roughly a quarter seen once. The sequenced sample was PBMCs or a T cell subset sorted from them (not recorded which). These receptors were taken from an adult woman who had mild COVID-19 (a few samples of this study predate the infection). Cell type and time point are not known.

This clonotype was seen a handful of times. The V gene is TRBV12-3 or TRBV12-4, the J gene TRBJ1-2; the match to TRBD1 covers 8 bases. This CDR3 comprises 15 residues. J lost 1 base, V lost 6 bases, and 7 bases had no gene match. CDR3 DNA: TGTGCCAGCAGGTACGGGACAGGATATAACTATGGCTACACCTTC. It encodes CASRYGTGYNYGYTF.

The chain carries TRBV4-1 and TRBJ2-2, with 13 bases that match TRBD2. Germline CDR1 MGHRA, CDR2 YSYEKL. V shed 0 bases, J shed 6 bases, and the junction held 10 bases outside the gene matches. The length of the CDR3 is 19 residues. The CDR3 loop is CASSQDWGLAGRWSGELFF. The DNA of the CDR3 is TGCGCCAGCAGCCAAGATTGGGGACTAGCGGGAAGATGGTCCGGGGAGCTGTTTTTT.

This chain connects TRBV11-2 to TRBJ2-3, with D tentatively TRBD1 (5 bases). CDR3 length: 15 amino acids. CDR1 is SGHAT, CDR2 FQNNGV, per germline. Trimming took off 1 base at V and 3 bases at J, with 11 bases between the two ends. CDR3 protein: CASSLAVGPTDTQYF. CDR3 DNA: TGTGCCAGCAGCTTAGCCGTGGGGCCAACAGATACGCAGTATTTT.

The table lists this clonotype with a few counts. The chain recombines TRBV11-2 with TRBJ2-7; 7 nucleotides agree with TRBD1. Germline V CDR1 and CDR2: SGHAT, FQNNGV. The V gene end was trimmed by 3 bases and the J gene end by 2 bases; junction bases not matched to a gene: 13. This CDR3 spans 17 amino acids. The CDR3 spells CASSLGYRGPHTYEQYF. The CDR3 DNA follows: TGTGCCAGCAGCTTGGGGTACAGGGGCCCCCACACCTACGAGCAGTACTTC.

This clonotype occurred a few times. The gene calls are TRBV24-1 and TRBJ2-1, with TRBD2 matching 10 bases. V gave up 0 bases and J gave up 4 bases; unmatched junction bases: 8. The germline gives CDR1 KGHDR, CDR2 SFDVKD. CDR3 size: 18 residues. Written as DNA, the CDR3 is TGTGCCACCAGTGATTTGCACCCAGCGGGAGGGAAATACAATGAGCAGTTCTTC. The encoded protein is CATSDLHPAGGKYNEQFF.

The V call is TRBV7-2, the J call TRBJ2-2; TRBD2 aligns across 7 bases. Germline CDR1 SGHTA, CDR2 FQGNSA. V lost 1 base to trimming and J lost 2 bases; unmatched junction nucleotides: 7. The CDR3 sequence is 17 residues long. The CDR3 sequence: CASSLVWLAENTGELFF. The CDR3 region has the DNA TGTGCCAGCAGCTTAGTCTGGCTAGCGGAAAACACCGGGGAGCTGTTTTTT.

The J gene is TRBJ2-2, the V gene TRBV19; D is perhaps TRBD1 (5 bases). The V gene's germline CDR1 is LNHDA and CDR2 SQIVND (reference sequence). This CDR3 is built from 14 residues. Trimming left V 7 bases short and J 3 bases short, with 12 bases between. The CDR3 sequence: CASNQIGDTGELFF. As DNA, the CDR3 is TGTGCCAGTAATCAGATAGGGGACACCGGGGAGCTGTTTTTT.

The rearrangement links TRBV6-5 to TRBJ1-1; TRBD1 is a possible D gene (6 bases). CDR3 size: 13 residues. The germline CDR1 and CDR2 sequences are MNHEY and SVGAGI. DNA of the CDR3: TGTGCTTCAGGGGCAGGGGTGAACACTGAAGCTTTCTTT. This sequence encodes CASGAGVNTEAFF.

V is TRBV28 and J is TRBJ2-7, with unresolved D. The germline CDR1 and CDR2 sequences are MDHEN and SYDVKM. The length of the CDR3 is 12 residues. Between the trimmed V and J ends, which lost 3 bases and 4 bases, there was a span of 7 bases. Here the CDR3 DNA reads TGTGCCAGCAGTTTCGCGGCATACGAGCAGTACTTC. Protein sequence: CASSFAAYEQYF.

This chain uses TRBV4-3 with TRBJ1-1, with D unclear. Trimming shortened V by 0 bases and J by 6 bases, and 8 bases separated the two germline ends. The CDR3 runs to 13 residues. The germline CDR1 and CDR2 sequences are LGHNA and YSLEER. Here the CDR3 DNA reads TGCGCCAGCAGCCAAGATCGGAGGGCTGAAGCTTTCTTT. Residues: CASSQDRRAEAFF.

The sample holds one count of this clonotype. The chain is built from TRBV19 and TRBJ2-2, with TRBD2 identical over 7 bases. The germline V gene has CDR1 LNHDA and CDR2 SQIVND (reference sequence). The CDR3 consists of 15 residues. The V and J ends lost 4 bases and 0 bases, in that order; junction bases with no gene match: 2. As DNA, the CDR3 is TGTGCCAGTAGTACAACTAGCGCGAACACCGGGGAGCTGTTTTTT. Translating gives CASSTTSANTGELFF.

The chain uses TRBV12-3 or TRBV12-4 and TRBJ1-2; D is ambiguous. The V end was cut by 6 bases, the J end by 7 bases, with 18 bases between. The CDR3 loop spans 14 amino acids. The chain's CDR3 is CASSPRAAWSGYTF. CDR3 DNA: TGTGCCAGCAGCCCCCGGGCAGCATGGTCTGGCTACACCTTC.

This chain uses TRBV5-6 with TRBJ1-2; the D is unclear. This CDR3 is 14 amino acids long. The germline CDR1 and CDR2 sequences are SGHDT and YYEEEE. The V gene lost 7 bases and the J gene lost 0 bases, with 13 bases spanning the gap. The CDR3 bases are TGTGCCAGCGTCGGGCAGACCCCTAACTATGGCTACACCTTC. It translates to CASVGQTPNYGYTF.

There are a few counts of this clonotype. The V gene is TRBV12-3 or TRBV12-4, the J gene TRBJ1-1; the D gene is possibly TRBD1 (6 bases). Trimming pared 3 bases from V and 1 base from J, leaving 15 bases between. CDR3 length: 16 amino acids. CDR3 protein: CASSFRTGRANTEAFF. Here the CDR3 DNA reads TGTGCCAGCAGTTTTAGAACAGGGAGAGCGAACACTGAAGCTTTCTTT.

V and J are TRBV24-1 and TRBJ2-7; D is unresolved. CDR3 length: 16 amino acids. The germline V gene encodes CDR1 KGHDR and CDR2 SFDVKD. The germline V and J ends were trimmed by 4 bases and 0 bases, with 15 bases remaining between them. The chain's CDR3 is CATSDSKASSSYEQYF. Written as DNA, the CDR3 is TGTGCCACCAGTGACTCCAAGGCCTCGAGCTCCTACGAGCAGTACTTC.

The CDR3 DNA is TGTGCCAGCAGAGGGGGTTCGCTGGACACCGGGGAGCTGTTTTTT. It codes for CASRGGSLDTGELFF. This rearrangement joins TRBV6-2 or TRBV6-3 to TRBJ2-2; the D gene is possibly TRBD1 (6 bases). Trimming stripped 6 bases from V and 3 bases from J, with 14 bases between. The CDR3 contains 15 residues. Germline V lookup: CDR1 MNHEY, CDR2 SVGEGT.

CDR3 sequence reads: CASHVQGAVGDTQYF. The CDR3 DNA reads as TGCGCCAGCCATGTACAGGGGGCCGTGGGAGATACGCAGTATTTT. The V call is TRBV5-1, the J call TRBJ2-3, with 9 bases matching TRBD1. Looked up from germline, CDR1 is SGHRS and CDR2 is YFSETQ. The trim removed 7 bases at V and 5 bases at J, leaving 11 bases unmatched. This CDR3 has 15 residues. Full variable domain (missing parts from reference TRBV5-1 and TRBJ2-3): KAGVTQTPRYLIKTRGQQVTLSCSPISGHRSVSWYQQTPGQGLQFLFEYFSETQRNKGNFPGRFSGRQFSNSRSEMNVSTLELGDSALYLCASHVQGAVGDTQYFGPGTRLTVL.

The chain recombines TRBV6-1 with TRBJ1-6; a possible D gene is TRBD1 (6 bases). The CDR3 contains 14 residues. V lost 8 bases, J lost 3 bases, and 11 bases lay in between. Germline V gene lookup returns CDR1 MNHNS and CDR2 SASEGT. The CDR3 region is CASGGQSYNSPLHF. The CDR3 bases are TGTGCCAGCGGAGGACAGAGCTATAATTCACCCCTCCACTTT.

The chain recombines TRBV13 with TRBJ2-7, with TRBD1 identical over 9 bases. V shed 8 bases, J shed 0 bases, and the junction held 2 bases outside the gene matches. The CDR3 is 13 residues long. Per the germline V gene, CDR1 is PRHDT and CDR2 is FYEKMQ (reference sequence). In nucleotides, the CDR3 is TGTGCCAGCGGGACAGGGCTCTCCTACGAGCAGTACTTC. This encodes CASGTGLSYEQYF.

The DNA for the CDR3 is TGTGCCAGCAGCTTAGACCCAGCGGGAGGGCTGTACAATGAGCAGTTCTTC. This sequence encodes CASSLDPAGGLYNEQFF. The V and J genes are TRBV11-2 and TRBJ2-1, with 10 bases identical to TRBD2. The V gene end was trimmed by 0 bases and the J gene end by 4 bases; junction bases not matched to a gene: 6. The CDR3 runs to 17 residues. The germline V gene encodes CDR1 SGHAT and CDR2 FQNNGV.

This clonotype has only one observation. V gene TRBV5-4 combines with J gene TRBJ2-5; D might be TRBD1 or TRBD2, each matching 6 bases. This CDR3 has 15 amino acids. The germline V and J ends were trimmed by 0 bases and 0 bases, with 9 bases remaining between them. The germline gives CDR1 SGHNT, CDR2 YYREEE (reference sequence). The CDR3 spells CASSLGGADQETQYF. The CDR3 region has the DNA TGTGCCAGCAGCTTGGGGGGGGCTGACCAAGAGACCCAGTACTTC.

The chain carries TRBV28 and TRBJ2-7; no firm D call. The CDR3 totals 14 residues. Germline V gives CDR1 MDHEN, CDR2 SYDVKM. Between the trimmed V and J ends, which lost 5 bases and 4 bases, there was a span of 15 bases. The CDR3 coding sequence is TGTGCCAGCAGTATTCCCGGACCCGCATACGAGCAGTACTTC. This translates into CASSIPGPAYEQYF.

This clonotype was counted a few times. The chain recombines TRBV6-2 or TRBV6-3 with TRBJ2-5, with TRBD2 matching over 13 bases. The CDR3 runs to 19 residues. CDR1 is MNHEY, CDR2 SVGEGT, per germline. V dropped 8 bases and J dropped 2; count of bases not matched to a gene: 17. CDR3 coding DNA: TGTGCCAGCCGACCTTGGAGGGGACTAGCGGGACGGAAACAAGAGACCCAGTACTTC. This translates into CASRPWRGLAGRKQETQYF.

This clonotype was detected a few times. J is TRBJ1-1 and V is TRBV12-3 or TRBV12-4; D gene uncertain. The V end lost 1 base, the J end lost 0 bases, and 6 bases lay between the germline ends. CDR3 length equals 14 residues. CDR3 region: CASSLGVLNTEAFF. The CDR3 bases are TGTGCCAGCAGTTTAGGGGTTTTGAACACTGAAGCTTTCTTT.

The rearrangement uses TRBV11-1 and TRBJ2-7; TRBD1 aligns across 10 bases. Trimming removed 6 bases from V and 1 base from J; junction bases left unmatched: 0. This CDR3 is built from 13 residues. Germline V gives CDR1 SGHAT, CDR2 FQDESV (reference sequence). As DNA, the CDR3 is TGTGCCAGCAGGGGACAGGGGTCCTACGAGCAGTACTTC. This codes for CASRGQGSYEQYF.

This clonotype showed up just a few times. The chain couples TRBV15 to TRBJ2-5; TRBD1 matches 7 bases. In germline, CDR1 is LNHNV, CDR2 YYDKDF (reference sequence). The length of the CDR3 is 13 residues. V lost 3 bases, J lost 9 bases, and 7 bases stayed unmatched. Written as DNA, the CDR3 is TGTGCCACCAGCAGCCGGGACAGTGGCGCCCAGTACTTC. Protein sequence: CATSSRDSGAQYF.